One sample yielded the 17 T cell receptor beta chains listed below, sequenced in a study of T cells after yellow fever vaccination. Each CDR3 protein gets one entry after TCRdb re-called the 5' RACE reads with MiXCR. The data show about 29,000 distinct CDR3 sequences, under 6% seen once. Sample: CD8+ T cells sorted from PBMCs, taken 10 days after the yellow fever booster vaccination. These receptors originate from a man aged 25 to 45 who received the YFV17D yellow fever vaccine.

This clonotype was detected ten times or more. The chain has TRBV27 and TRBJ2-7; perhaps TRBD1 as D (6 bases). In germline, CDR1 is MNHEY, CDR2 SMNVEV (reference sequence). This CDR3 spans 13 amino acids. Trimming pared 7 bases from V and 0 bases from J, leaving 10 bases between. The chain's CDR3 is CASMGQSSYEQYF. CDR3 sequence (DNA): TGTGCCAGCATGGGACAAAGCTCCTACGAGCAGTACTTC.

There are many counts of this clonotype. DNA of the CDR3: TGTGCCAGTAGCACCCTAGTAGATACGCAGTATTTT. Translation: CASSTLVDTQYF. V gene TRBV19 combines with J gene TRBJ2-3; no firm D call. The CDR3 spans 12 residues. V was clipped by 6 bases and J by 5 bases, with 9 bases between them. Germline V gene lookup returns CDR1 LNHDA and CDR2 SQIVND (reference sequence).

This clonotype was observed many times. The V gene is TRBV5-1, the J gene TRBJ2-7; D could derive from TRBD1 or TRBD2 (5 bases each). V gave up 7 bases and J gave up 2 bases, with 19 bases separating them. Germline V gene lookup returns CDR1 SGHRS and CDR2 YFSETQ. The CDR3 is made up of 15 amino acids. This CDR3 reads CASREQDRNPYEQYF. The CDR3 DNA reads as TGCGCCAGCCGGGAACAGGACCGTAACCCCTACGAGCAGTACTTC.

This clonotype was seen many times. The chain uses TRBV29-1 and TRBJ2-1, with D perhaps assigned TRBD1 or TRBD2 (5 bases each). CDR1 is SQVTM and CDR2 is ANQGSEA in the germline V gene. The CDR3 is 10 amino acids. Trimming removed 6 bases from V and 13 bases from J, with 13 bases in between. CDR3 loop: CSVLVGEQFF. The DNA of the CDR3 is TGCAGCGTCCTGGTGGGGGAACAGTTCTTC.

This clonotype was found many times. The V call is TRBV7-2, the J call TRBJ2-7, with 15 bases identical to TRBD2. Germline V gene lookup returns CDR1 SGHTA and CDR2 FQGNSA. The CDR3 loop spans 15 amino acids. The J segment lost 4 bases and the V segment lost 5 bases, leaving 3 bases of the junction unmatched. The CDR3 is CASSHGLAGGYEQYF. The DNA for the CDR3 is TGTGCCAGCAGCCACGGACTAGCGGGAGGGTACGAGCAGTACTTC. The entire variable domain, with the rest obtained from reference TRBV7-2 and TRBJ2-7, is as follows: GAGVSQSPSNKVTEKGKDVELRCDPISGHTALYWYRQSLGQGLEFLIYFQGNSAPDKSGLPSDRFSAERTGGSVSTLTIQRTQQEDSAVYLCASSHGLAGGYEQYFGPGTRLTVT.

There are many counts of this clonotype. V gene TRBV10-2 combines with J gene TRBJ2-1; the match to TRBD2 covers 16 bases. Germline V lookup: CDR1 WSHSY, CDR2 SAAADI. The CDR3 runs 19 residues. V was pared by 5 bases and J by 3 bases, with 10 bases of the junction left unmatched. The CDR3 sequence is CASSHTGTSGRVIYNEQFF. As DNA, the CDR3 is TGCGCCAGCAGTCATACCGGGACTAGCGGGAGGGTTATCTACAATGAGCAGTTCTTC.

The V gene is TRBV12-3 or TRBV12-4, the J gene TRBJ1-2, with D maybe TRBD1 (5 bases). CDR3 length: 16 residues. V lost 5 bases, J lost 1 base, and 17 bases lay in between. The chain's CDR3 is CASSPIGQDYNYGYTF. The CDR3 DNA reads as TGTGCCAGCAGTCCGATCGGACAAGACTATAACTATGGCTACACCTTC.

This clonotype was detected many times. The chain joins TRBV5-1 to TRBJ2-2; TRBD1 is a possible D gene (5 bases). V lost 5 bases and J lost 3, with 17 bases in between. The CDR3 loop spans 16 amino acids. Germline CDR1 reads SGHRS; CDR2 reads YFSETQ. The CDR3: CASRTTRAAYTGELFF. The CDR3 DNA reads TGCGCCAGCAGGACCACCAGGGCGGCCTACACCGGGGAGCTGTTTTTT.

This clonotype was detected ten times or more. The chain joins TRBV19 to TRBJ2-1; tentatively, D is TRBD2 (5 bases). The CDR3 is 13 amino acids. CDR1 is LNHDA, CDR2 SQIVND, per germline (reference sequence). Deletions cut 8 bases from V and 2 bases from J, with 10 bases between. The CDR3 loop is CASGSGPYNEQFF. CDR3 nucleotide sequence: TGTGCCAGTGGGAGCGGACCCTACAATGAGCAGTTCTTC.

In its sample, this clonotype is medium-sized (0.01 to 0.1%). J is TRBJ1-4 and V is TRBV7-9, with no clear D. V dropped 5 bases and J dropped 6 bases, with 13 bases sitting between them. Per germline, CDR1 SEHNR and CDR2 FQNEAQ (reference sequence). The CDR3 sequence is 14 residues long. The CDR3 nucleotides read TGTGCCAGCAGCAAGCGGAGGGAGGATGAAAAACTGTTTTTT. It encodes CASSKRREDEKLFF. The entire variable domain, with the rest obtained from reference TRBV7-9 and TRBJ1-4, is as follows: DTGVSQNPRHKITKRGQNVTFRCDPISEHNRLYWYRQTLGQGPEFLTYFQNEAQLEKSRLLSDRFSAERPKGSFSTLEIQRTEQGDSAMYLCASSKRREDEKLFFGSGTQLSVL.

In its sample, this clonotype was seen many times. The J gene is TRBJ2-5, the V gene TRBV14; TRBD1 is a possible D gene (5 bases). This CDR3 is 14 amino acids long. From germline, CDR1 is SGHDN and CDR2 FVKESK. Between the trimmed V and J ends, which lost 0 bases and 2 bases, there was a span of 7 bases. The CDR3 DNA is TGTGCCAGCAGCCAAGAGGCAGGGCAAGAGACCCAGTACTTC. It translates to CASSQEAGQETQYF.

This clonotype has at least ten counts. The chain employs TRBV6-2 or TRBV6-3 and TRBJ2-3; tentatively, D is TRBD1 (6 bases). The germline CDR1 and CDR2 sequences are MNHEY and SVGEGT. V was clipped by 6 bases and J by 2 bases, with 9 bases between them. The CDR3 length is 13 residues. The CDR3 DNA is TGTGCCAGCAGGACAGGCCCCACAGATACGCAGTATTTT. Its protein product is CASRTGPTDTQYF.

Many counts were recorded for this clonotype. The gene calls are TRBV11-2 and TRBJ2-3, with TRBD2 matching 9 bases. V was pared by 4 bases and J by 5 bases, with 10 bases of the junction left unmatched. CDR3 length: 16 residues. Germline V gene data show CDR1 as SGHAT and CDR2 as FQNNGV. CDR3 region: CASSYILAGGEDTQYF. The DNA for the CDR3 is TGTGCCAGCAGCTACATTCTCGCGGGAGGGGAAGATACGCAGTATTTT.

This clonotype was recorded at least ten times. The gene calls are TRBV4-3 and TRBJ2-7; D is unresolved. V lost 1 base, J lost 5 bases, and 9 bases lay in between. Germline lookup yields CDR1 LGHNA and CDR2 YSLEER. The CDR3 covers 13 residues. The CDR3 loop reads CASSQGTTNEQYF. CDR3 nucleotides: TGCGCCAGCAGCCAAGGAACAACTAACGAGCAGTACTTC.

This clonotype has a count of ten or more. The gene calls are TRBV6-2 or TRBV6-3 and TRBJ1-2; D remains unclear. Trimming took off 2 bases at V and 3 bases at J, with 16 bases between the two ends. The CDR3 covers 16 residues. CDR1 is MNHEY, CDR2 SVGEGT, per germline. CDR3 protein: CASSYSGHTGDYGYTF. DNA of the CDR3: TGTGCCAGCAGTTACAGCGGTCACACGGGTGACTATGGCTACACCTTC.

The chain is built from TRBV5-4 and TRBJ2-1; D is uncertain. Germline lookup yields CDR1 SGHNT and CDR2 YYREEE (reference sequence). The CDR3 is made up of 15 amino acids. Trimming removed 2 bases from V and 0 bases from J, with 9 bases in between. The CDR3, as DNA: TGTGCCAGCAGCTTTCTCACGGGCTCCTACAATGAGCAGTTCTTC. Its protein product is CASSFLTGSYNEQFF.

This clonotype was seen ten or more times. V usage is TRBV5-1 and J usage is TRBJ2-5, with 13 bases identical to TRBD2. The CDR3 contains 18 residues. Germline CDR1 is SGHRS and CDR2 is YFSETQ. V lost 2 bases to trimming and J lost 1 base; unmatched junction nucleotides: 8. CDR3 loop: CASSFGLAGVGAQETQYF. DNA of the CDR3: TGCGCCAGCAGCTTTGGACTAGCGGGAGTCGGGGCCCAAGAGACCCAGTACTTC.